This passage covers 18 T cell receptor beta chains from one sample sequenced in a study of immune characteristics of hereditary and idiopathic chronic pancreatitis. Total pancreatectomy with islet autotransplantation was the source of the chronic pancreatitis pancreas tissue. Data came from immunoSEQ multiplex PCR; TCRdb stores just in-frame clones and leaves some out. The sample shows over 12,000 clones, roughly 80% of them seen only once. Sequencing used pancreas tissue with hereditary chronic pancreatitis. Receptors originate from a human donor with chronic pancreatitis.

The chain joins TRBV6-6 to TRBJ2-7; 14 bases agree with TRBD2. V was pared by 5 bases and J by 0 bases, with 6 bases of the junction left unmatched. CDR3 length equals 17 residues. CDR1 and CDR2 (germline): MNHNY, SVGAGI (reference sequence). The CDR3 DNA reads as TGTGCCAGCAGTCGGAGACTAGCGGGAGGGAGCTCCTACGAGCAGTACTTC. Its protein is CASSRRLAGGSSYEQYF.

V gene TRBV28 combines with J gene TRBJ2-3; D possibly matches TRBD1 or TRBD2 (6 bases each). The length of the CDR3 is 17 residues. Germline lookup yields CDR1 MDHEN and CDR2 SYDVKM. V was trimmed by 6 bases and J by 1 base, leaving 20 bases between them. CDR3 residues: CASSLGYREEGTDTQYF. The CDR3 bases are TGTGCCAGCAGCTTAGGTTACAGGGAGGAGGGCACAGATACGCAGTATTTT.

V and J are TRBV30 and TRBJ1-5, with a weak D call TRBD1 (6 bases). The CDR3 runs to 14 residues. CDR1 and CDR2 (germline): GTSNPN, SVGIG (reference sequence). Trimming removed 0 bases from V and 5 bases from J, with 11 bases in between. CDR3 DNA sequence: TGTGCCTGGAGTGTACAGGGCGGGGATCAGCCCCAGCATTTT. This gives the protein CAWSVQGGDQPQHF.

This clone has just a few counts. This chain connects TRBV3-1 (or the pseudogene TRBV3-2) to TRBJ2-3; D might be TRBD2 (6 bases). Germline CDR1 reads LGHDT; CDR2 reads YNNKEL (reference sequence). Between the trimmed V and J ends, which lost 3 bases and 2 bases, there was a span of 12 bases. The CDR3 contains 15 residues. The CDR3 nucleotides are TGTGCCAGCAGCCAGTGGGACTCTTACACAGATACGCAGTATTTT. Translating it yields CASSQWDSYTDTQYF.

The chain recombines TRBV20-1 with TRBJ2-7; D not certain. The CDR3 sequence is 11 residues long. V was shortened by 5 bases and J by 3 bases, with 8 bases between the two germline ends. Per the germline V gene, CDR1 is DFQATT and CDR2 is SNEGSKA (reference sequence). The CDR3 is CSAGPYYEQYF. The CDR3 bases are TGCAGTGCTGGGCCTTACTACGAGCAGTACTTC.

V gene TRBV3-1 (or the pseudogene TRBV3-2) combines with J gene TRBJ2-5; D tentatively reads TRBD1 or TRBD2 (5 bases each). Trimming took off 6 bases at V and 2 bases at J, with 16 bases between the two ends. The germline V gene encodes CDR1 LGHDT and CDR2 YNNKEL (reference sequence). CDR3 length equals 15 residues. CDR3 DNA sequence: TGTGCCAGCAGTCTAACCGGGACCACACAAGAGACCCAGTACTTC. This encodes CASSLTGTTQETQYF.

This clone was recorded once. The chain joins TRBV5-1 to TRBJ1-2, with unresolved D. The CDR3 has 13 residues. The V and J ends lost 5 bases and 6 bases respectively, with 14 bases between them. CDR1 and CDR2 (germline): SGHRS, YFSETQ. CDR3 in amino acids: CASRFLPSNGYTF. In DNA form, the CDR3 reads TGCGCCAGCAGATTCTTGCCCAGCAATGGCTACACCTTC.

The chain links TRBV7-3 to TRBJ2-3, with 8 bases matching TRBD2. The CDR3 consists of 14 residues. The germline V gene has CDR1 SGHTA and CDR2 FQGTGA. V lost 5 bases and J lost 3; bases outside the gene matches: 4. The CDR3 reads CASSPGLVTDTQYF. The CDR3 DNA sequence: TGTGCCAGCAGCCCGGGACTAGTAACAGATACGCAGTATTTT.

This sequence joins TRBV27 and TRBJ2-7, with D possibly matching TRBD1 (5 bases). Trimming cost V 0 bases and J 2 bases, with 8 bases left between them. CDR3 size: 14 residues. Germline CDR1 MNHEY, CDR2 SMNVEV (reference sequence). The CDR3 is CASSLSPDTYEQYF. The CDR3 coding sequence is TGTGCCAGCAGTTTATCCCCGGACACCTACGAGCAGTACTTC.

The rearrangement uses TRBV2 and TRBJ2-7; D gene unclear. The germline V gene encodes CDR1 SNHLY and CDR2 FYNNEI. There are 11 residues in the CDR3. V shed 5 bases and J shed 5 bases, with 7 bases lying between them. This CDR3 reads CASSRWNEQYF. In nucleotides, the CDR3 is TGTGCCAGCAGTAGGTGGAACGAGCAGTACTTC.

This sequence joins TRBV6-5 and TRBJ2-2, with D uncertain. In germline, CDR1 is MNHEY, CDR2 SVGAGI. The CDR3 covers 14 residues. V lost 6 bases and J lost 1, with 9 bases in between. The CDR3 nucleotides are TGTGCCAGCAGAACCGCAGGGAACACCGGGGAGCTGTTTTTT. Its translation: CASRTAGNTGELFF.

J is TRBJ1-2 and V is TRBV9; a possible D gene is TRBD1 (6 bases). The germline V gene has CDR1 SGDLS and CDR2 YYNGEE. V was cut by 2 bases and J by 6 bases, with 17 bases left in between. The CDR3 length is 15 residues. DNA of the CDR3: TGTGCCAGCAGCGTGACAGGAGGGGTAACAAATGGCTACACCTTC. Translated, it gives CASSVTGGVTNGYTF.

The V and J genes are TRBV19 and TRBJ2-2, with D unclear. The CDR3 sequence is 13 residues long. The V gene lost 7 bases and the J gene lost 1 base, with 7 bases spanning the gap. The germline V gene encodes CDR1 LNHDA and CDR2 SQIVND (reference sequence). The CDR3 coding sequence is TGTGCCAGTACCCCCCGGAACACCGGGGAGCTGTTTTTT. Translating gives CASTPRNTGELFF.

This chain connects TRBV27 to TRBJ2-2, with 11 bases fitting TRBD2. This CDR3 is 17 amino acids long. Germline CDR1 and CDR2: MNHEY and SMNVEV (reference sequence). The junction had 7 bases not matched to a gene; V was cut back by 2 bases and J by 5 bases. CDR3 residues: CASSLISGRARTGELFF. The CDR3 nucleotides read TGTGCCAGCAGTTTAATTAGCGGGAGGGCCCGGACCGGGGAGCTGTTTTTT.

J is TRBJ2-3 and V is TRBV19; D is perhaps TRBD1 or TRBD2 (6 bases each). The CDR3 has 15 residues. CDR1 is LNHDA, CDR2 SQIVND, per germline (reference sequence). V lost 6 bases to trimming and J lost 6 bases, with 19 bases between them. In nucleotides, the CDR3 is TGTGCCAGTAGAGTCGGGGGCCAAAGAGCGGATACGCAGTATTTT. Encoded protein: CASRVGGQRADTQYF.

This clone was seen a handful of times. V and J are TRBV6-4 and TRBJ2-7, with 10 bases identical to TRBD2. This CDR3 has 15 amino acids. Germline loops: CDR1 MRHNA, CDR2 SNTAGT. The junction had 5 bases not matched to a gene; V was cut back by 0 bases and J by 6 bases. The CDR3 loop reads CASSDSLAGASEQYF. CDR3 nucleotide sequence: TGTGCCAGCAGTGACTCCCTAGCGGGAGCAAGCGAGCAGTACTTC.

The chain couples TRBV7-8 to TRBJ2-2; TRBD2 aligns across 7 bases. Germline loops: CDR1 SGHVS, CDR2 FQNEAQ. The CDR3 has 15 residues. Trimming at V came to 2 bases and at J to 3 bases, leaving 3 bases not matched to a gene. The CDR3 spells CASSLSGGDTGELFF. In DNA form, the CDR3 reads TGTGCCAGCAGCTTATCGGGGGGAGACACCGGGGAGCTGTTTTTT.

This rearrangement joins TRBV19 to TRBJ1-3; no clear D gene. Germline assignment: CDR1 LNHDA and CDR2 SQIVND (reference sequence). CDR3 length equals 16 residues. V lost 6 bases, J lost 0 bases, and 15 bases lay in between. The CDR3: CASRAIAVGSGNTIYF. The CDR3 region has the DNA TGTGCCAGTAGAGCCATCGCCGTTGGCTCTGGAAACACCATATATTTT.